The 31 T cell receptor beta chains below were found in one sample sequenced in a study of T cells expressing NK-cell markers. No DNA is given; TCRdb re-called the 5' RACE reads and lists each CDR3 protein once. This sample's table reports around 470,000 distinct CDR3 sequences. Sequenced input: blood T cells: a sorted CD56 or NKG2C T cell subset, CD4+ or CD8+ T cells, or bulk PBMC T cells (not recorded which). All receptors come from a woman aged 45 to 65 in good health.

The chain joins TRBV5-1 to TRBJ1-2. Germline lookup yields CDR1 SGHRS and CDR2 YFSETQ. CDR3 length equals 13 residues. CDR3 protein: CASSLESQSRYTF. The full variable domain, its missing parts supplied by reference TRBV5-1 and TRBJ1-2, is KAGVTQTPRYLIKTRGQQVTLSCSPISGHRSVSWYQQTPGQGLQFLFEYFSETQRNKGNFPGRFSGRQFSNSRSEMNVSTLELGDSALYLCASSLESQSRYTFGSGTRLTVV.

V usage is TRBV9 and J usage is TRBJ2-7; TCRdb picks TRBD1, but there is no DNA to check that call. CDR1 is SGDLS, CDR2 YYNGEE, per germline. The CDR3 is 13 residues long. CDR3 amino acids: CASSPRWAAEQYF.

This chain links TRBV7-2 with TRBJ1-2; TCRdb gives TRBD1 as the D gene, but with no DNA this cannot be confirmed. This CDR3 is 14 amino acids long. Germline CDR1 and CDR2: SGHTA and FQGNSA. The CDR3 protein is CASRPSGGAGGYTF.

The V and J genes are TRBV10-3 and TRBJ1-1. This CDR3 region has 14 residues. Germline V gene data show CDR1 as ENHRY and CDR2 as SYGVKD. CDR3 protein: CATSMWQGGTEAFF.

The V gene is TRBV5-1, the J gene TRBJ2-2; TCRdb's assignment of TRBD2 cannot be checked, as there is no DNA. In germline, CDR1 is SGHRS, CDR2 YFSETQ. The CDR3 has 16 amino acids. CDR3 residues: CASTSSGRSLTGELFF.

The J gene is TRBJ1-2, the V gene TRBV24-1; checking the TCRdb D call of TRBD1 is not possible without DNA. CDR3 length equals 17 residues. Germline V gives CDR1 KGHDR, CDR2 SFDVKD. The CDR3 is CATSDPDGPLGLYGYTF.

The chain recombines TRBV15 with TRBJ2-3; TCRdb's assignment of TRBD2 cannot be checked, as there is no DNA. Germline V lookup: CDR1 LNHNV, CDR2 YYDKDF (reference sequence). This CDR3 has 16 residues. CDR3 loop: CATSSGGAGLTDTQYF.

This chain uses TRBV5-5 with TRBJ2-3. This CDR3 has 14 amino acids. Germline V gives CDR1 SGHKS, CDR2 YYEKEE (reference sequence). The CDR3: CASSRTVTSDTQYF.

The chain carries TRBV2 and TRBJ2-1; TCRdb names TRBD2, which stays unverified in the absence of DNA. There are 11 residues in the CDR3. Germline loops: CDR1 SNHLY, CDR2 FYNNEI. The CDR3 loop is CAGAFEGEQFF. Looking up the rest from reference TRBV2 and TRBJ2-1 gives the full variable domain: EPEVTQTPSHQVTQMGQEVILRCVPISNHLYFYWYRQILGQKVEFLVSFYNNEISEKSEIFDDQFSVERPDGSNFTLKIRSTKLEDSAMYFCAGAFEGEQFFGPGTRLTVL.

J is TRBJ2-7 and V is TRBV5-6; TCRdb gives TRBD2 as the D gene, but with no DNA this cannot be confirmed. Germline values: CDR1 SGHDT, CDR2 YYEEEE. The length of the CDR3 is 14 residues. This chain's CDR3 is CASSFTGTGYEQYF.

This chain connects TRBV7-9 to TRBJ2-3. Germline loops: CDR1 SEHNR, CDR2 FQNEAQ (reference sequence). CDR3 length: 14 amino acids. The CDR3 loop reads CASSLEGGANTQYF.

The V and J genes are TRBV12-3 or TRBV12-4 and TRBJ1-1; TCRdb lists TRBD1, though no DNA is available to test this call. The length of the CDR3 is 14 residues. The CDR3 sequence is CASSFGDSDTEAFF.

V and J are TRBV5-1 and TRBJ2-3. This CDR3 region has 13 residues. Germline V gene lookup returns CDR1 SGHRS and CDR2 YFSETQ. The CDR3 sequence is CASRLSTADTQYF. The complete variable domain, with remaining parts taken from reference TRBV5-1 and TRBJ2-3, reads KAGVTQTPRYLIKTRGQQVTLSCSPISGHRSVSWYQQTPGQGLQFLFEYFSETQRNKGNFPGRFSGRQFSNSRSEMNVSTLELGDSALYLCASRLSTADTQYFGPGTRLTVL.

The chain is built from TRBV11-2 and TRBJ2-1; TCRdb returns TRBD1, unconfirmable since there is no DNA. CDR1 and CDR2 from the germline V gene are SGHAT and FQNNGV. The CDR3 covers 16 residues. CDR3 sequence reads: CASSDVQGRFLHEQFF.

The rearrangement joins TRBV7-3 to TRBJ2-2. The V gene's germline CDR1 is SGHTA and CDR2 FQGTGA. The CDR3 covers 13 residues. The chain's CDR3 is CASRQDWTGELFF.

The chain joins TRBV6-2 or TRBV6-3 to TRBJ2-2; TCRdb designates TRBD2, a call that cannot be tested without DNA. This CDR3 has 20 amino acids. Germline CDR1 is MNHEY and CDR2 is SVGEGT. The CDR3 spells CASTGTSGSPLLSDTGELFF.

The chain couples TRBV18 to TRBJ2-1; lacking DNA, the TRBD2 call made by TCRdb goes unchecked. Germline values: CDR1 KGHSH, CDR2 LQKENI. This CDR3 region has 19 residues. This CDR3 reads CASSPGLAGSPGGYNEQFF. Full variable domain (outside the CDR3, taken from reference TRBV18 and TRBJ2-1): NAGVMQNPRHLVRRRGQEARLRCSPMKGHSHVYWYRQLPEEGLKFMVYLQKENIIDESGMPKERFSAEFPKEGPSILRIQQVVRGDSAAYFCASSPGLAGSPGGYNEQFFGPGTRLTVL.

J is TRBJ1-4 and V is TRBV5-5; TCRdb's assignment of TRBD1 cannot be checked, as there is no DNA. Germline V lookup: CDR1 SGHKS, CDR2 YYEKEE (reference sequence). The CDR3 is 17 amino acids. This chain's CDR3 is CASSFSLAGVDNEKLFF.

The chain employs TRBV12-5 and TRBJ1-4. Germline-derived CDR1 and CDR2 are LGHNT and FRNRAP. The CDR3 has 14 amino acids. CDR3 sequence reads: CASGLSPQEEKLFF. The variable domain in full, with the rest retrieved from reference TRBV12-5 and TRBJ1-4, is DARVTQTPRHKVTEMGQEVTMRCQPILGHNTVFWYRQTMMQGLELLAYFRNRAPLDDSGMPKDRFSAEMPDATLATLKIQPSEPRDSAVYFCASGLSPQEEKLFFGSGTQLSVL.

CDR3 loop: CASSLKTGANSPLHF. The chain joins TRBV7-8 to TRBJ1-6; with no DNA, the TCRdb D assignment of TRBD1 cannot be verified. Germline-derived CDR1 and CDR2 are SGHVS and FQNEAQ. CDR3 length: 15 residues.

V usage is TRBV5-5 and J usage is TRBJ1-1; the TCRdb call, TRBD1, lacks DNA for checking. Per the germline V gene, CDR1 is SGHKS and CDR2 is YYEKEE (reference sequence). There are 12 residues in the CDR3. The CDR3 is CASSTQGARAFF.

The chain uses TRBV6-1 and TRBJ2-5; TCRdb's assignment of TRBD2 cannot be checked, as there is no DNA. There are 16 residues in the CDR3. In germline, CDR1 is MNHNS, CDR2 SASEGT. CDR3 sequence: CASSPLTDGPKETQYF.

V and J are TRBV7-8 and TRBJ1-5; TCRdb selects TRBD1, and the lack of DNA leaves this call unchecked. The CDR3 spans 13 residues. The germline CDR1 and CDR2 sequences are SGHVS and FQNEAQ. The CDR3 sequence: CASSPGPISPQHF.

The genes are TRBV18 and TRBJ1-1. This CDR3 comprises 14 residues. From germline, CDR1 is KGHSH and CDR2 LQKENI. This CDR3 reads CASSPLRGREEAFF.

CDR3 loop: CASSQEGGRSYEQYF. The chain couples TRBV4-1 to TRBJ2-7; TCRdb's D call of TRBD1 is untestable without DNA. CDR1 MGHRA and CDR2 YSYEKL come from the germline V gene. The CDR3 runs 15 residues.

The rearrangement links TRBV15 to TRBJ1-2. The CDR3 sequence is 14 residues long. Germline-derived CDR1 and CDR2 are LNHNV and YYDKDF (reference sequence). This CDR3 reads CATSRDYGTDGYTF.

This CDR3 is CATLPYSTGELFF. The chain joins TRBV28 to TRBJ2-2; TCRdb's D gene call, TRBD2, goes unchecked for lack of DNA. The CDR3 is 13 amino acids. CDR1 and CDR2 from the germline V gene are MDHEN and SYDVKM.

This CDR3 reads CASRRRDNLRDTQYF. This rearrangement joins TRBV6-5 to TRBJ2-3; TCRdb gives TRBD1 as the D gene, but with no DNA this cannot be confirmed. CDR3 size: 15 residues. Germline assignment: CDR1 MNHEY and CDR2 SVGAGI.

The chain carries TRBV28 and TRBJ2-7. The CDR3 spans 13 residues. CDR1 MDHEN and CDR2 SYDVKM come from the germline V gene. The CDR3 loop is CASSFMYSYEQYF.

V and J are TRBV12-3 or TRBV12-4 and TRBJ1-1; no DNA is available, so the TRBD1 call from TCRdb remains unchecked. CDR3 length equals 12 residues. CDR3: CASSLETGGAFF.

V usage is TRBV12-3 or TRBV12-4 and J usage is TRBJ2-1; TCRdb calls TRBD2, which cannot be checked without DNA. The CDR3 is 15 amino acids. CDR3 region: CASGVLAGGLGEQFF.